A selection of T cell receptor beta chains follows, all from one sample in a study of T cell responses to AZD1222 COVID-19 vaccine. Data came from immunoSEQ multiplex PCR; TCRdb stores just in-frame clones and leaves some out. The profile covers about 160,000 clones, with almost 90% appearing a single time and less than 6.5% taken by the ten largest. The sequencing used peripheral blood, collected on day 0 of AZD1222 vaccination. All receptors derive from an adult in good health. The CDR3 runs from the conserved cysteine through the conserved F or W. Only part of the rows carry a size: once, few, many, or a class if the clone is expanded.

abundance,v_gene,j_gene,len,CDR3aa
-,TRBV11-2,TRBJ2-5,14,CASSLAVRGETQYF
-,TRBV6-2/TRBV6-3,TRBJ1-5,14,CASSPQAGGQPQHF
-,TRBV29-1,TRBJ1-4,17,CSALMTEYPATNEKLFF
-,TRBV29-1,TRBJ2-2,14,CSVRVRGQAGELFF
-,TRBV5-1,TRBJ1-4,16,CASSLNPQESNEKLFF
-,TRBV18,TRBJ1-6,16,CASSPNPLSLQSPLHF
-,TRBV5-6,TRBJ1-2,13,CASSLTGEYGYTF
-,TRBV3-1/TRBV3-2,TRBJ2-7,15,CASSQGDRRKNEQYF
once,TRBV27,TRBJ2-2,15,CASSLDGSNTGELFF
-,TRBV7-8,TRBJ2-5,14,CASSLDYAQETQYF
-,TRBV16,TRBJ1-1,13,CASSQSTRAEAFF
-,TRBV7-2,TRBJ1-5,13,CASSFDRDQPQHF
-,TRBV4-1,TRBJ1-5,16,CASSHEQGNGNQPQHF
once,TRBV6-5,TRBJ1-3,14,CASSSGTTGNTIYF
-,TRBV19,TRBJ1-1,17,CASSTLPFTGTNTEAFF
-,TRBV6-5,TRBJ1-1,14,CASSPTGGRSEAFF
-,TRBV7-3,TRBJ1-2,12,CASGSSQRGYTF
-,TRBV15,TRBJ1-1,17,CATSRDYRRGRNTEAFF
-,TRBV29-1,TRBJ1-1,11,CSAWRNTEAFF
-,TRBV4-1,TRBJ2-5,17,CASSQESGGGLGETQYF
-,TRBV10-3,TRBJ1-2,16,CAISESRDSFPYGYTF
once,TRBV7-6,TRBJ2-7,16,CASSLVGGQGRYEQYF